These T cell receptor beta chains were read from a single sample in a study of memory CD4+ T cells and cytomegalovirus serostatus. The data were produced by immunoSEQ multiplex PCR, yet TCRdb's version contains in-frame clones alone and is incomplete. Among about 59,000 clones, 80% to 90% were seen once, and the ten largest hold around 1%. Sequenced sample: memory CD4+ T cells from blood. These receptors came from an adult in good health and CMV-seronegative. Each CDR3 is given with its conserved first and last residue.

>15|TRBJ2-3|TRBV7-9
CASSLVTSSSDTQYF
>15|TRBJ1-5|TRBV19
CASSIVDTTNQPQHF
>15|TRBJ2-3|TRBV9
CASSVDPRIVIGQYF
>14|TRBJ1-2|TRBV4-3
CASSQVFGLDGYTF
>14|TRBJ2-2|TRBV6-1
CASTLRANTGELFF
>14|TRBJ2-2|TRBV29-1
CSVAAGLAAGELFF
>15|TRBJ1-2|TRBV7-9
CASSPGRSLSEGYTF
>14|TRBJ2-5|TRBV16
CASSASGLGASQYF
>14|TRBJ2-5|TRBV19
CASSIIADQETQYF
>14|TRBJ2-3|TRBV7-3
CASSSIPGPNTQYF
>15|TRBJ2-3|TRBV28
CASSFGGSSTDTQYF
>13|TRBJ2-1|TRBV4-3
CASSQGPYNEQFF
>19|TRBJ2-1|TRBV7-8
CASSSGGGLAGRADNEQFF
>15|TRBJ1-1|TRBV11-2
CASSFLSGGQTEAFF
>12|TRBJ2-7|TRBV18
CASCRQDYEQYF
>16|TRBJ2-2|TRBV7-6
CASSLLRLANTGELFF
>14|TRBJ1-2|TRBV30
CAWTGGAGGYGYTF
>14|TRBJ1-4|TRBV7-9
CAGASRRTNEKLFF
>14|TRBJ1-6|TRBV2
CASSPASHLSPLHF
>17|TRBJ1-5|TRBV5-5
CASSLYGTGGSNQPQHF
>12|TRBJ2-7|TRBV28
CASSLDRSEQYF
>12|TRBJ2-1|TRBV9
CASSVDWGEQFF
>19|TRBJ2-2|TRBV15
CATNQARTSGRVGTGELFF
>12|TRBJ1-5|TRBV13
CASGLRNQPQHF
>17|TRBJ2-1|TRBV4-1
CASSQAIRQGWANEQFF
>15|TRBJ1-5|TRBV16
CASSQSWGAGQPQHF
>13|TRBJ1-2|TRBV19
CATSRDRTYGYTF
>15|TRBJ2-7|TRBV7-6
CASSLGGQPSYEQYF
>15|TRBJ2-2|TRBV2
CARSGTGINPGELFF
>15|TRBJ2-3|TRBV4-1
CASSQGGGPSDTQYF
>15|TRBJ2-1|TRBV9
CASSPGEREYVAQFF
>17|TRBJ1-3|TRBV27
CASSRSSSGEPGNTIYF
>12|TRBJ2-7|TRBV30
CAWSLNGVNQYF
>18|TRBJ2-5|TRBV7-9
CASSRGQGALNYQETQYF
>14|TRBJ1-1|TRBV4-2
CASSSRTGATEAFF
>14|TRBJ1-5|TRBV30
CAWSGHVGNQPQHF
>14|TRBJ1-6|TRBV18
CASSPQGAMSPLHF
>16|TRBJ2-2|TRBV7-9
CASSAVRQGITGELFF
>16|TRBJ2-1|TRBV7-3
CASSSPDGDFRNEQFF
>19|TRBJ2-7|TRBV28
CASRPPPGLAGAGSYEQYF
>15|TRBJ2-7|TRBV28
CASSFRSRHFYEQYF
>12|TRBJ1-2|TRBV7-2
CASSPSRYGYTF
>11|TRBJ2-3|TRBV19
CASSITDTQYF
>15|TRBJ2-1|TRBV6-1
CASSEAHGQGYEQFF
>14|TRBJ1-3|TRBV28
CASSAWVSRNTIYF
>11|TRBJ1-3|TRBV20-1
CSADSGNTIYF
>19|TRBJ2-4|TRBV11-2
CASSLMGLADSLAKNIQYF
>19|TRBJ2-2|TRBV10-3
CAISELPRLAGENTGELFF
>14|TRBJ2-1|TRBV7-2
CASSLGGRANEQFF
>13|TRBJ2-7|TRBV7-7
CASSLAGSYEQYF
>14|TRBJ1-3|TRBV29-1
CSVEDNSSGNTIYF
>17|TRBJ1-1|TRBV5-6
CASNRGYITGGDTEAFF